This is a list of T cell receptor beta chains from one sample in a study of post-analysis software for immune sequencing data. Using its own MiXCR run on the PCR reads, TCRdb lists one record per CDR3 protein. Among more than 500,000 distinct CDR3 sequences listed, 30% to 40% were seen once. The sequencing input was blood. The receptor set was obtained from a girl aged 2-17 years with multiple sclerosis. Each CDR3 is given with its conserved first and last residue. Each record gives: D gene, V gene, CDR3 protein. D genes are given only for firm matches.

d_gene: TRBD1; v_gene: TRBV6-5; CDR3aa: CASSYRGQGLYGYTF
d_gene: -; v_gene: TRBV4-1; CDR3aa: CASSQVNVGGYGYTF
d_gene: -; v_gene: TRBV5-1; CDR3aa: CASSLQGQGMSTEAFF
d_gene: TRBD2; v_gene: TRBV20-1; CDR3aa: CSAEGLAGEYNEQFF
d_gene: -; v_gene: TRBV10-2; CDR3aa: CASGPGNQPQHF
d_gene: -; v_gene: TRBV6-5; CDR3aa: CASSYVGPQETQYF
d_gene: -; v_gene: TRBV12-3/TRBV12-4; CDR3aa: CASSFEYMNTEAFF
d_gene: TRBD1; v_gene: TRBV11-2; CDR3aa: CASSLDRRTGGSPLHF
d_gene: TRBD2; v_gene: TRBV2; CDR3aa: CASMAGGPSTDTQYF
d_gene: TRBD1; v_gene: TRBV11-2; CDR3aa: CASSLRGDRGYNEQFF
d_gene: -; v_gene: TRBV5-1; CDR3aa: CASSFGTDDMGLQETQYF
d_gene: -; v_gene: TRBV10-3; CDR3aa: CAINPGAGQETQYF
d_gene: TRBD1; v_gene: TRBV29-1; CDR3aa: CSVTQGGRGYTF
d_gene: -; v_gene: TRBV5-5; CDR3aa: CASSLGAHRIGNEQYF
d_gene: -; v_gene: TRBV12-3/TRBV12-4; CDR3aa: CASRETGTSYNEQFF
d_gene: TRBD1; v_gene: TRBV2; CDR3aa: CASRATRGPYGYTF
d_gene: TRBD1; v_gene: TRBV29-1; CDR3aa: CSVELGTGVFTEAFF
d_gene: -; v_gene: TRBV2; CDR3aa: CASSKDSFYEQYF
d_gene: TRBD1; v_gene: TRBV6-1; CDR3aa: CAGSEATGGQETQYF
d_gene: -; v_gene: TRBV5-1; CDR3aa: CASSLLWNSGYTF
d_gene: -; v_gene: TRBV12-3/TRBV12-4; CDR3aa: CASSADSYYSNQPQHF
d_gene: -; v_gene: TRBV4-1; CDR3aa: CASSQWQGIYEQYF
d_gene: -; v_gene: TRBV3-1; CDR3aa: CASGGRALSTDTQYF
d_gene: -; v_gene: TRBV7-9; CDR3aa: CASSLIRARDYGYTF
d_gene: -; v_gene: TRBV5-5; CDR3aa: CASSLGFGGPRYEQYF
d_gene: -; v_gene: TRBV6-5; CDR3aa: CASSRPTQGDTEAFF
d_gene: -; v_gene: TRBV6-6; CDR3aa: CASSFEGGYTF
d_gene: TRBD1; v_gene: TRBV28; CDR3aa: CASIGDRGIYGYTF
d_gene: -; v_gene: TRBV3-1; CDR3aa: CASSQDPDTVYGYTF
d_gene: -; v_gene: TRBV5-5; CDR3aa: CASSLRPPNFQETQYF
d_gene: -; v_gene: TRBV20-1; CDR3aa: CSELDQLSETQYF
d_gene: -; v_gene: TRBV28; CDR3aa: CASSFGGPGTQYF
d_gene: -; v_gene: TRBV19; CDR3aa: CASSIDVYNEQFF
d_gene: -; v_gene: TRBV29-1; CDR3aa: CSVEAGSNEKLFF
d_gene: -; v_gene: TRBV5-5; CDR3aa: CASSSRTVQETQYF
d_gene: TRBD1; v_gene: TRBV6-7; CDR3aa: CASSYPGRQGNTEAFF
d_gene: -; v_gene: TRBV6-5; CDR3aa: CASIAGRSSYNSPLHF
d_gene: -; v_gene: TRBV5-1; CDR3aa: CASSLGPTYEQYF
d_gene: -; v_gene: TRBV18; CDR3aa: CASSPQQDGVYGYTF
d_gene: -; v_gene: TRBV27; CDR3aa: CASSLMVAERNEQFF
d_gene: -; v_gene: TRBV12-3/TRBV12-4; CDR3aa: CASSYIRQPQHF
d_gene: TRBD2; v_gene: TRBV5-1; CDR3aa: CASSFGLAVQETQYF
d_gene: -; v_gene: TRBV10-1; CDR3aa: CASSRAPFTGELFF
d_gene: -; v_gene: TRBV5-1; CDR3aa: CASSLTGINTEAFF
d_gene: -; v_gene: TRBV11-2; CDR3aa: CASSLSQLSYEQYF
d_gene: TRBD2; v_gene: TRBV7-8; CDR3aa: CASSSIPLAGAEYF
d_gene: -; v_gene: TRBV10-3; CDR3aa: CAISESYGTDTQYF
d_gene: -; v_gene: TRBV4-1; CDR3aa: CASSQVGAGATFYEQYF
d_gene: -; v_gene: TRBV6-2/TRBV6-3; CDR3aa: CASSPDPNTEAFF
d_gene: -; v_gene: TRBV5-1; CDR3aa: CASSLDQGYGYTF
d_gene: -; v_gene: TRBV28; CDR3aa: CASSAGCYEQYF
d_gene: -; v_gene: TRBV5-1; CDR3aa: CASSLKLNSYEQYF